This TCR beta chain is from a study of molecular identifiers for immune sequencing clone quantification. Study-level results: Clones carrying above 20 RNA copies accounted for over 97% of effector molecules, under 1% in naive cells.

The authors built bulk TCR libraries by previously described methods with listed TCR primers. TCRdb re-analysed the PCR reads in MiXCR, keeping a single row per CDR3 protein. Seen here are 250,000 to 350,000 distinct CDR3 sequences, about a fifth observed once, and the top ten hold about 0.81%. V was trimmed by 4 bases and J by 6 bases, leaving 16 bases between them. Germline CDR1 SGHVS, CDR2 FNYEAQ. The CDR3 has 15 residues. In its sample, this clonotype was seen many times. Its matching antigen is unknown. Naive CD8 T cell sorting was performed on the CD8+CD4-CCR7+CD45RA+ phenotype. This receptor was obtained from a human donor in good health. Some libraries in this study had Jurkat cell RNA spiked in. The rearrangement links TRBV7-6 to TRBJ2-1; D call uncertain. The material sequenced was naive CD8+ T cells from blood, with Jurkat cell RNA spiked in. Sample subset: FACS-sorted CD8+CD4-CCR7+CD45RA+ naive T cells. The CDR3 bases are TGTGCCAGCAGCTCACGAGCGTTCCGGCCCAATGAGCAGTTCTTC. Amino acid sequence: CASSSRAFRPNEQFF.